One and the same sample provided the 30 T cell receptor beta chains below, sequenced in a study of shared clonotypes between healthy human individuals. TCRdb's table, derived via immunoSEQ multiplex PCR, lists solely in-frame clones and lacks some. The data show about 450,000 clones, with approximately 79% seen just once and about an eighth held by the top ten. The sample taken for sequencing was PBMCs. The receptors derive from a woman between 35 and 50 years old in good health. Some clones in this sample may be carry-over from other donors' samples.

The chain joins TRBV5-1 to TRBJ2-5; perhaps TRBD1 as D (6 bases). V was clipped by 1 base and J by 5 bases, with 12 bases between them. The CDR3 is 14 amino acids. Per germline, CDR1 SGHRS and CDR2 YFSETQ. The CDR3 here is CASSLMGRGETQYF. The CDR3 DNA follows: TGCGCCAGCAGCTTGATGGGCAGGGGTGAGACCCAGTACTTC.

The chain recombines TRBV5-8 with TRBJ2-3; TRBD2 matches at 9 bases. Looked up from germline, CDR1 is SGHTS and CDR2 is YDEGEE. The CDR3 extends over 15 amino acids. With V trimmed by 3 bases and J by 6 bases, 8 bases remained unmatched. The CDR3 sequence is CASSSGLASQDTQYF. The CDR3, as DNA: TGTGCCAGCAGCTCTGGACTAGCGTCACAGGATACGCAGTATTTT. Full variable domain (outside the CDR3, taken from reference TRBV5-8 and TRBJ2-3): EAGVTQSPTHLIKTRGQQATLRCSPISGHTSVYWYQQALGLGLQFLLWYDEGEERNRGNFPPRFSGRQFPNYSSELNVNALELEDSALYLCASSSGLASQDTQYFGPGTRLTVL.

For this clone: Other DNA variants within this sample encode the same CDR3. The chain has TRBV28 and TRBJ2-7; D possibly corresponds to TRBD1 (5 bases). CDR3 length: 13 residues. V shed 2 bases and J shed 2 bases, with 7 bases lying between them. CDR1 and CDR2 from the germline V gene are MDHEN and SYDVKM. Written as DNA, the CDR3 is TGTGCCAGCAGTTTAGCAGGGACCTACGAGCAGTACTTC. Encoded protein: CASSLAGTYEQYF. Looking up the rest from reference TRBV28 and TRBJ2-7 gives the full variable domain: DVKVTQSSRYLVKRTGEKVFLECVQDMDHENMFWYRQDPGLGLRLIYFSYDVKMKEKGDIPEGYSVSREKKERFSLILESASTNQTSMYLCASSLAGTYEQYFGPGTRLTVT.

The J gene is TRBJ2-2, the V gene TRBV15, with TRBD2 as a possible D gene (5 bases). V was trimmed by 0 bases and J by 11 bases, leaving 10 bases between them. Germline CDR1 and CDR2: LNHNV and YYDKDF (reference sequence). The CDR3 is 13 residues long. CDR3 loop: CATSRDNEGELFF. In DNA form, the CDR3 reads TGTGCCACCAGCAGAGATAATGAGGGTGAGCTGTTTTTT.

This clone was picked up a small number of times. This sequence joins TRBV7-2 and TRBJ1-2, with a possible D match to TRBD1 (5 bases). The CDR3 runs to 17 residues. V shed 2 bases and J shed 5 bases, with 21 bases lying between them. Germline-derived CDR1 and CDR2 are SGHTA and FQGNSA. The CDR3 loop is CASSLIRLRGRTYGYTF. The CDR3 DNA reads TGTGCCAGCAGCTTAATCCGCCTTCGGGGACGTACTTATGGCTACACCTTC.

This clone was observed a few times. CDR3 region: CASTKDSLNTEAFF. The CDR3 DNA follows: TGTGCCAGCACGAAGGACAGCTTGAACACTGAAGCTTTCTTT. The chain has TRBV28 and TRBJ1-1, with D possibly matching TRBD1 (6 bases). The germline V gene has CDR1 MDHEN and CDR2 SYDVKM. There are 14 residues in the CDR3. V lost 7 bases, J lost 0 bases, and 12 bases lay in between. Drawing the rest from reference TRBV28 and TRBJ1-1, the complete variable domain is DVKVTQSSRYLVKRTGEKVFLECVQDMDHENMFWYRQDPGLGLRLIYFSYDVKMKEKGDIPEGYSVSREKKERFSLILESASTNQTSMYLCASTKDSLNTEAFFGQGTRLTVV.

This clone was counted many times. The chain has TRBV6-1 and TRBJ2-1; TRBD2 matches at 12 bases. Germline values: CDR1 MNHNS, CDR2 SASEGT. This CDR3 spans 15 amino acids. V shed 2 bases, J shed 6 bases, and the junction held 2 bases outside the gene matches. Here the CDR3 reads CASSERTSGINEQFF. The CDR3 region has the DNA TGTGCCAGCAGTGAACGGACTAGCGGGATCAATGAGCAGTTCTTC.

The chain is built from TRBV7-8 and TRBJ1-4; possibly TRBD1 for D (5 bases). This CDR3 spans 14 amino acids. Germline CDR1 SGHVS, CDR2 FQNEAQ. Trimming removed 2 bases from V and 4 bases from J, with 8 bases in between. The CDR3 region has the DNA TGTGCCAGCAGCTTACTGGGGCTTAATGAAAAACTGTTTTTT. It translates to CASSLLGLNEKLFF.

This clone showed up many times. The chain uses TRBV5-4 and TRBJ2-2; D is possibly TRBD2 (6 bases). The germline CDR1 and CDR2 sequences are SGHNT and YYREEE (reference sequence). V lost 5 bases and J 6 bases, leaving 14 bases between the germline ends. This CDR3 region has 14 residues. The DNA of the CDR3 is TGTGCCAGCAGGATTGGGGGAGGCGCCGGGGAGCTGTTTTTT. This sequence encodes CASRIGGGAGELFF.

This clone has just one count. V and J are TRBV11-2 and TRBJ2-1; 9 bases align to TRBD2. The germline V gene has CDR1 SGHAT and CDR2 FQNNGV. The CDR3 contains 15 residues. Trimming at V came to 2 bases and at J to 6 bases, leaving 5 bases not matched to a gene. The CDR3 is CASSLLRTSANEQFF. CDR3 nucleotides: TGTGCCAGCAGCTTACTACGGACTAGCGCCAATGAGCAGTTCTTC.

V and J are TRBV10-3 and TRBJ2-5, with 9 bases that match TRBD2. Germline-derived CDR1 and CDR2 are ENHRY and SYGVKD. V was pared by 11 bases and J by 5 bases, with 12 bases of the junction left unmatched. The CDR3 runs to 14 residues. This CDR3 reads CASGVAGEGETQYF. The CDR3 DNA reads as TGTGCCTCAGGGGTAGCGGGAGAGGGGGAGACCCAGTACTTC.

The chain carries TRBV28 and TRBJ2-1; 7 bases map to TRBD2. The CDR3 extends over 15 amino acids. Unmatched junction bases numbered 5, after V lost 2 bases and J lost 4 bases. Germline assignment: CDR1 MDHEN and CDR2 SYDVKM. The CDR3: CASSLPGLQYNEQFF. The CDR3 bases are TGTGCCAGCAGTTTACCGGGACTACAGTACAATGAGCAGTTCTTC. Full variable domain (missing parts from reference TRBV28 and TRBJ2-1): DVKVTQSSRYLVKRTGEKVFLECVQDMDHENMFWYRQDPGLGLRLIYFSYDVKMKEKGDIPEGYSVSREKKERFSLILESASTNQTSMYLCASSLPGLQYNEQFFGPGTRLTVL.

This chain joins TRBV5-3 and TRBJ2-7; possible D gene TRBD1, 6 bases. TRBV5-3 is an ORF; its function is uncertain. The CDR3 is 16 amino acids. Trimming removed 2 bases at V and 2 bases at J, with 17 bases between. CDR3 sequence (DNA): TGTGCCAGAAGCTTACTGGCTGGACAGCCGACCTACGAGCAGTACTTC. This codes for CARSLLAGQPTYEQYF.

The rearrangement joins TRBV10-3 to TRBJ2-7, with TRBD1 matching 12 bases. CDR3 size: 17 residues. V was pared by 0 bases and J by 6 bases, with 9 bases of the junction left unmatched. Germline loops: CDR1 ENHRY, CDR2 SYGVKD. The CDR3 nucleotides are TGTGCCATCAGTGAGTCCCGGTGGGGACAGGGGGCTTCCGAGCAGTACTTC. Protein sequence: CAISESRWGQGASEQYF.

The V and J genes are TRBV5-1 and TRBJ2-1, with TRBD2 matching 7 bases. Germline V CDR1 and CDR2: SGHRS, YFSETQ. J lost 1 base, V lost 3 bases, and 13 bases had no gene match. The CDR3 has 18 amino acids. Written as DNA, the CDR3 is TGCGCCAGCAGCTCTTCAGGTGGGAGGGCCAATTCCTACAATGAGCAGTTCTTC. Protein product: CASSSSGGRANSYNEQFF.

The chain carries TRBV12-5 and TRBJ1-1, with D maybe TRBD1 (5 bases). This CDR3 comprises 15 residues. Trimming left V 1 base short and J 1 base short, with 10 bases between. Germline loops: CDR1 LGHNT, CDR2 FRNRAP. The DNA for the CDR3 is TGTGCTAGTGGTTTGGGGGCAGGGAGGAACACTGAAGCTTTCTTT. Translation gives CASGLGAGRNTEAFF.

DNA of the CDR3: TGTGCCAGCAGCTTGAGCGGGGCGCAAAACTACGAGCAGTACTTC. It is translated as CASSLSGAQNYEQYF. The chain employs TRBV7-9 and TRBJ2-5, with 7 bases that match TRBD2. The J call may be faulty, since TRBJ2-7 better matches the DNA end. CDR1 SEHNR and CDR2 FQNEAQ come from the germline V gene (reference sequence). This CDR3 has 15 residues.

In the case of this clone: A much larger clone lies a single base off, so this may be a read error. CDR3 residues: CASSVIRTSSGNTVYF. CDR3 in DNA: TGTGCCAGCAGTGTAATAAGGACTAGCTCTGGAAACACCGTATATTTT. This chain connects TRBV2 to TRBJ1-3; D not resolved. The CDR3 covers 16 residues. Germline V gives CDR1 SNHLY, CDR2 FYNNEI.

This sequence joins TRBV30 and TRBJ1-4; no reliable D call. From germline, CDR1 is GTSNPN and CDR2 SVGIG (reference sequence). This CDR3 is built from 13 residues. Trimming took 7 bases from V and 4 from J, leaving 13 bases between them. The CDR3 loop is CASRGRSNEKLFF. The DNA for the CDR3 is TGTGCCTCCCGGGGAAGGAGTAATGAAAAACTGTTTTTT.

The count of this clone is one. The chain couples TRBV28 to TRBJ1-1; TRBD1 is a possible D gene (5 bases). This CDR3 contains 15 residues. V was cut by 7 bases and J by 3 bases, with 18 bases left in between. Germline V gives CDR1 MDHEN, CDR2 SYDVKM. The CDR3 bases are TGTGCCAGCACGTCCCTGGGGGATCCGGACACTGAAGCTTTCTTT. Amino acid sequence: CASTSLGDPDTEAFF.

The V call is TRBV2, the J call TRBJ2-5, with a weak D call TRBD2 (6 bases). The V gene lost 7 bases and the J gene lost 5 bases, with 17 bases spanning the gap. The germline gives CDR1 SNHLY, CDR2 FYNNEI. The CDR3 length is 14 residues. The chain's CDR3 is CASTLGTLGETQYF. The CDR3 DNA reads as TGTGCCAGCACCTTAGGGACTTTGGGGGAGACCCAGTACTTC.

This chain uses TRBV7-2 with TRBJ2-5; TRBD2 might be the D (6 bases). Trimming removed 2 bases at V and 5 bases at J, with 15 bases between. The V gene's germline CDR1 is SGHTA and CDR2 FQGNSA. The CDR3 is made up of 15 amino acids. CDR3 loop: CASSLFPSEVETQYF. For the CDR3, the DNA is TGTGCCAGCAGCTTATTTCCTAGCGAGGTGGAGACCCAGTACTTC. The full variable domain, completed using reference TRBV7-2 and TRBJ2-5, is GAGVSQSPSNKVTEKGKDVELRCDPISGHTALYWYRQSLGQGLEFLIYFQGNSAPDKSGLPSDRFSAERTGGSVSTLTIQRTQQEDSAVYLCASSLFPSEVETQYFGPGTRLLVL.

The chain is built from TRBV7-3 and TRBJ2-1, with D maybe TRBD2 (6 bases). The germline gives CDR1 SGHTA, CDR2 FQGTGA. The CDR3 loop spans 13 amino acids. V was clipped by 4 bases and J by 5 bases, with 9 bases between them. CDR3 residues: CASSSGLHNEQFF. CDR3 DNA: TGTGCCAGCAGCTCGGGACTCCACAATGAGCAGTTCTTC.

The J gene is TRBJ2-5, the V gene TRBV19, with D perhaps matching TRBD1 (6 bases). Germline-derived CDR1 and CDR2 are LNHDA and SQIVND (reference sequence). V was trimmed by 5 bases and J by 4 bases, leaving 14 bases between them. The CDR3 sequence is 14 residues long. The CDR3 DNA reads as TGTGCCAGTAGTCTACAGGGCACCTTAGAGACCCAGTACTTC. This sequence encodes CASSLQGTLETQYF.

This clone was picked up a small number of times. The CDR3: CAISLEGQMNTEAFF. CDR3 sequence (DNA): TGTGCCATCAGTTTAGAAGGACAGATGAACACTGAAGCTTTCTTT. The J gene is TRBJ1-1, the V gene TRBV10-3; a possible D gene is TRBD1 (6 bases). Trimming took off 5 bases at V and 0 bases at J, with 13 bases between the two ends. Germline V gene sequence: CDR1 ENHRY, CDR2 SYGVKD. The CDR3 consists of 15 residues.

The chain joins TRBV2 to TRBJ1-5; 8 nucleotides align to TRBD1. This CDR3 comprises 14 residues. V shed 8 bases, J shed 5 bases, and the junction held 8 bases outside the gene matches. From germline, CDR1 is SNHLY and CDR2 FYNNEI. Written as DNA, the CDR3 is TGTGCCAGCGGCCAGGGGGCGGCAGATCAGCCCCAGCATTTT. It codes for CASGQGAADQPQHF. Full variable domain (missing parts from reference TRBV2 and TRBJ1-5): EPEVTQTPSHQVTQMGQEVILRCVPISNHLYFYWYRQILGQKVEFLVSFYNNEISEKSEIFDDQFSVERPDGSNFTLKIRSTKLEDSAMYFCASGQGAADQPQHFGDGTRLSIL.

The chain recombines TRBV5-1 with TRBJ1-1; possibly TRBD1 for D (5 bases). V was trimmed by 0 bases and J by 4 bases, leaving 16 bases between them. Germline CDR1 reads SGHRS; CDR2 reads YFSETQ. The length of the CDR3 is 16 residues. The CDR3 loop is CASSLAPQGAGTEAFF. CDR3 coding DNA: TGCGCCAGCAGCTTGGCCCCTCAAGGGGCGGGCACTGAAGCTTTCTTT.

The chain has TRBV2 and TRBJ1-1; D unresolved. This CDR3 comprises 14 residues. V shed 2 bases and J shed 3 bases, with 10 bases lying between them. CDR1 SNHLY and CDR2 FYNNEI come from the germline V gene. Here the CDR3 DNA reads TGTGCCAGCAGTGAAACAGTCCTATACACTGAAGCTTTCTTT. Amino acid sequence: CASSETVLYTEAFF.

J is TRBJ2-5 and V is TRBV7-2; 12 nucleotides line up with TRBD2. From germline, CDR1 is SGHTA and CDR2 FQGNSA. This CDR3 has 16 residues. J lost 4 bases, V lost 5 bases, and 8 bases had no gene match. DNA for the CDR3: TGTGCCAGCAGCCCGCGACTAGCGGGGGCTGGAGAGACCCAGTACTTC. Translated, it gives CASSPRLAGAGETQYF.

The rearrangement links TRBV5-4 to TRBJ2-3; D may be TRBD1 (6 bases). The CDR3 contains 16 residues. The V end was cut by 4 bases, the J end by 6 bases, with 21 bases between. From germline, CDR1 is SGHNT and CDR2 YYREEE (reference sequence). CDR3 loop: CASSTLQGSPQDTQYF. The CDR3 region has the DNA TGTGCCAGCAGCACCCTACAGGGTTCCCCACAGGATACGCAGTATTTT.